This T cell receptor beta chain was sequenced in a study of shared clonotypes between healthy human individuals. Assay: immunoSEQ multiplex PCR; the TCRdb copy retains only in-frame clones and omits some. The table records some 2.3 million clones, approximately 93% of them present only once. Germline V lookup: CDR1 SGHTA, CDR2 FQGNSA. The CDR3 has 17 residues. V was pared by 4 bases and J by 3 bases, with 20 bases between. The chain is built from TRBV7-2 and TRBJ2-3; the D gene could be TRBD1 or TRBD2 (6 bases each). The specimen sequenced was naive CD4+ T cells from PBMCs. The subset is: CD45RA+ positively selected. The clonotype was recovered from a man aged 18 to 30 in good health. Some clones in this sample may be carry-over from other donors' samples. CDR3 DNA sequence: TGTGCCAGCAGCTCCCAGGGGAGACTAGTGGGGACAGATACGCAGTATTTT. Its protein product is CASSSQGRLVGTDTQYF.